The entry that follows covers one T cell receptor (beta chain) sequence. What it binds is not known. These data belong to a study of CD8 T cells in ankylosing spondylitis. Study-wide points: Previously reported in reactive arthritis synovial fluid and blood were some of the motif variants. Typical of ankylosing spondylitis blood, it appeared, was a TCR beta motif of several highly homologous variants. In peripheral blood, disease-linked CD8+ clones occurred at relatively low frequencies. Clones linked to disease were reported to show significant enrichment in matched ankylosing spondylitis synovial fluid.

The CDR3 spans 14 residues. Per germline, CDR1 LGHDT and CDR2 YNNKEL (reference sequence). V lost 1 base and J lost 5; bases outside the gene matches: 4. It was by quantitative 5'-RACE with molecular barcodes that TCR beta libraries were made. TCRdb re-analysed the 5' RACE reads in MiXCR, keeping a single row per CDR3 protein. Of some 450,000 distinct CDR3 sequences in the sample, roughly 17% were seen once. This clonotype was obtained from a male donor with ankylosing spondylitis. Sequencing was carried out using blood, either unsorted or a sorted T cell fraction (not recorded which). The chain is built from TRBV3-1 and TRBJ1-1, with 7 bases matching TRBD1. CDR3 amino acids: CASSQANRGTEAFF. DNA of the CDR3: TGTGCCAGCAGCCAAGCGAACAGGGGTACTGAAGCTTTCTTT.